The rows below give T cell receptor beta chains drawn from one sample of a study of T cell responses to AZD1222 COVID-19 vaccine. Sequenced by immunoSEQ multiplex PCR; TCRdb stores in-frame clones only, minus some. The sample gives under 150,000 clones, 85% to 95% of which show up once; more than 2.5% is in the top ten. The input for sequencing was peripheral blood, taken on day 0 of AZD1222 vaccination. The source of these receptors is an adult in good health. Both conserved end residues are part of each CDR3. The order of the fields is J gene, clone size, V gene, D gene, CDR3 DNA, CDR3 protein. D genes are given only for firm matches. Rows may omit the clone size; those that give it use once, few, many or a size class.

>TRBJ2-3|.|TRBV19|.
TGTGCCAGTAGTCTCTCTAGCTTTACGCAGTATTTT
CASSLSSFTQYF
>TRBJ2-3|.|TRBV5-1|.
TGCGCCAGCAGCTCCCTGGGCGGTACAACTAGCACAGATACGCAGTATTTT
CASSSLGGTTSTDTQYF
>TRBJ2-1|.|TRBV3-1/TRBV3-2|.
TGTGCCAGCAGCCCCCAAAGTACGGCTGGGCCCCATGAGCAGTTCTTC
CASSPQSTAGPHEQFF
>TRBJ1-2|.|TRBV4-1|.
TGCGCCAGCAGCCAAGAAGCGACCTATGGCTACACCTTC
CASSQEATYGYTF
>TRBJ1-2|.|TRBV10-3|TRBD1
TGTGCCATCAGTGAGTCTGGGACAGAGAGCTATGGCTACACCTTC
CAISESGTESYGYTF
>TRBJ2-1|.|TRBV10-3|.
TGTGCCATCAGTGCCGCAGACAATGAGCAGTTCTTC
CAISAADNEQFF
>TRBJ1-1|.|TRBV6-5|.
TGTGCCAGCAGTTACTCACGAAGACACATGAACACTGAAGCTTTCTTT
CASSYSRRHMNTEAFF
>TRBJ2-7|.|TRBV7-9|TRBD2
TGTGCCAGCAGCTCCGGGAGGGCCAAATACGAGCAGTACTTC
CASSSGRAKYEQYF
>TRBJ1-1|.|TRBV6-1|.
TGTGCCAGCAGTGAAAGGATTTTGGAATACACTGAAGCTTTCTTT
CASSERILEYTEAFF
>TRBJ1-1|.|TRBV28|.
TGTGCCAGCACCATGGCGGTATCCGCTGAAGCTTTCTTT
CASTMAVSAEAFF
>TRBJ2-1|.|TRBV6-5|.
TGTGCCAGCAGCCTAGATCATAGCTCCTACAATGAGCAGTTCTTC
CASSLDHSSYNEQFF
>TRBJ1-3|.|TRBV6-5|.
TGTGCCAGCAGTTATCGGGGGGTAGGAAACACCATATATTTT
CASSYRGVGNTIYF
>TRBJ1-6|.|TRBV27|TRBD1
TGTGCCAGCACCAAGACAGGGGGCCTTTCACCCCTCCACTTT
CASTKTGGLSPLHF
>TRBJ1-2|.|TRBV2|TRBD1
TGTGCCAGCACCACAGACAGGGGTGGTGTAGGTGGCTACACCTTC
CASTTDRGGVGGYTF
>TRBJ2-7|.|TRBV5-1|TRBD2
TGCGCCAGCAGCTTGGGCGGGGGGACCCATTCCTACGAGCAGTACTTC
CASSLGGGTHSYEQYF
>TRBJ2-5|.|TRBV5-6|.
TGTGCCAGCAGCTTTCTGGGGGGGCTTGGGGCACAAGAGACCCAGTACTTC
CASSFLGGLGAQETQYF
>TRBJ2-1|.|TRBV10-2|.
TGCGCCAGCAGTGAAGGTCTCCTTCTTCTATGGGAGCAGTTCTTC
CASSEGLLLLWEQFF
>TRBJ1-2|.|TRBV4-1|.
TGCGCCAGCAGCCAAGCCCCGCCGACCGCCAGCTATGGCTACACCTTC
CASSQAPPTASYGYTF
>TRBJ2-5|.|TRBV2|.
TGTGCCAGCTCCCAATGGGGCTTTCAAGAGACCCAGTACTTC
CASSQWGFQETQYF
>TRBJ1-3|.|TRBV4-2|.
TGTGCCAGCAGCCGGCCTGGGAGAAGCTCTGGAAACACCATATATTTT
CASSRPGRSSGNTIYF
>TRBJ2-1|.|TRBV2|TRBD2
TGTGCCAGCAGATCTAGCGGGAGTAATGAGCAGTTCTTC
CASRSSGSNEQFF
>TRBJ1-1|.|TRBV28|.
TGTGCCAGCAGCTTGGAGCAGGGGAGGACTGAAGCTTTCTTT
CASSLEQGRTEAFF
>TRBJ2-1|.|TRBV3-1/TRBV3-2|TRBD2
TGTGCCAGCAGCCAAGTGGGCCGTCGCGGACTAGCGGGAGGAAATGAGCAGTTCTTC
CASSQVGRRGLAGGNEQFF
>TRBJ1-1|.|TRBV6-5|.
TGTGCCAGCAGTTATACACAGGGGAACACTGAAGCTTTCTTT
CASSYTQGNTEAFF
>TRBJ1-4|.|TRBV28|TRBD1
TGTGCCAGCTATCCGGGTCAGGGGGCGCCCATTAATGAAAAACTGTTTTTT
CASYPGQGAPINEKLFF
>TRBJ1-6|.|TRBV28|.
TGTGCCAGCAGTTTGTGGCCAACCTATAATTCACCCCTCCACTTT
CASSLWPTYNSPLHF
>TRBJ2-2|.|TRBV28|TRBD1
TGTGCCAGCAGTTTTCGGGACAGGGCTATCACCGGGGAGCTGTTTTTT
CASSFRDRAITGELFF
>TRBJ1-1|.|TRBV9|TRBD1
TGTGCCAGCAGTAAGACAGGGGCGAACACTGAAGCTTTCTTT
CASSKTGANTEAFF
>TRBJ1-1|.|TRBV27|TRBD1
TGTGCCAGCAGTTTATCGGGACAGGGGACTGAAGCTTTCTTT
CASSLSGQGTEAFF
>TRBJ1-5|few|TRBV6-5|.
TGTGCCAGCAGTTACGGCCGGGATCAGCCCCAGCATTTT
CASSYGRDQPQHF
>TRBJ1-2|.|TRBV28|.
TGTGCCAGCAGTTATCCCGGCTTCGGCTATGGCTACACCTTC
CASSYPGFGYGYTF
>TRBJ1-3|.|TRBV7-9|TRBD1
TGTGCCAGCAGCCTAGGACAGGGGAGCTCTGGAAACACCATATATTTT
CASSLGQGSSGNTIYF
>TRBJ1-1|.|TRBV28|.
TGTGCCAGCAGTTTATTATCCACCCTCGGGACTGAAGCTTTCTTT
CASSLLSTLGTEAFF
>TRBJ2-1|.|TRBV11-2|TRBD2
TGTGCCAGCAGCCCCCGGAGCGGGACCCGCCAGGTTTCCTACAATGAGCAGTTCTTC
CASSPRSGTRQVSYNEQFF
>TRBJ1-1|.|TRBV15|.
TGTGCCACCAGCAGCACAACGCAGGGAGAAGCTTTCTTT
CATSSTTQGEAFF
>TRBJ2-7|.|TRBV29-1|TRBD1
TGCAGCGTACGCCCGGACAGGGCGGGTCACGAGCAGTACTTC
CSVRPDRAGHEQYF
>TRBJ2-7|.|TRBV19|TRBD2
TGTGCCAGTAGTATAGAAGGGACTAGCGGGAACTACGAGCAGTACTTC
CASSIEGTSGNYEQYF
>TRBJ1-2|.|TRBV3-1/TRBV3-2|TRBD1
TGTGCCAGCAGCCCCACAGGGGTTAACTATGGCTACACCTTC
CASSPTGVNYGYTF
>TRBJ1-4|.|TRBV6-5|.
TGTGCCAGCAGTTACACGGGAGGGGAGAAACTGTTTTTT
CASSYTGGEKLFF
>TRBJ2-1|.|TRBV19|TRBD2
TGTGCCAGTAGACCTAGCGGGAGTGGTTCCTACAATGAGCAGTTCTTC
CASRPSGSGSYNEQFF
>TRBJ2-7|.|TRBV7-6|TRBD2
TGTGCCAGCAGCTTATCTAGCGGGGGATACGAGCAGTACTTC
CASSLSSGGYEQYF
>TRBJ2-5|.|TRBV7-8|TRBD1
TGTGCCAGCAGCTTAGTGCACAGGGGAGAAAGAGAGACCCAGTACTTC
CASSLVHRGERETQYF
>TRBJ1-2|.|TRBV28|.
TGTGCCAGCAGTTTTAGGAGGAGCCGTGAGGGCTACACCTTC
CASSFRRSREGYTF
>TRBJ2-7|.|TRBV6-5|.
TGTGCCAGCTGGATTGGGCAGGGGTTGAGGGAGCAGTACTTC
CASWIGQGLREQYF
>TRBJ2-1|.|TRBV7-3|.
TGTGCCAGCAGCCCAGACGCTAGTCGCAATGAGCAGTTCTTC
CASSPDASRNEQFF
>TRBJ2-1|.|TRBV21-1|.
TGTGCCAGCAGCAATGGAATGGGGCAGTTCTTC
CASSNGMGQFF
>TRBJ2-7|.|TRBV27|.
TGTGCCAGCAGCCCCTCGGGTGGTGGCCGGGATCTCGAGCAGTACTTC
CASSPSGGGRDLEQYF
>TRBJ2-1|.|TRBV5-6|TRBD2
TGTGCCAGCAGCGTGATAGCGGGAGGGCCAAGTGAGCAGTTCTTC
CASSVIAGGPSEQFF
>TRBJ1-1|once|TRBV19|.
TGTGCCAGTAGTATCCCCAGGGGGAACACTGAAGCTTTCTTT
CASSIPRGNTEAFF
>TRBJ1-1|.|TRBV3-1/TRBV3-2|.
TGTGCCAGCAGCCAGGGAGGGGGGAGCACTGAAGCTTTCTTT
CASSQGGGSTEAFF
>TRBJ1-2|.|TRBV5-6|TRBD1
TGTGCCAGCAGCTTGACCGGGACAGGACCTAAGGGCTACACCTTC
CASSLTGTGPKGYTF
>TRBJ1-2|.|TRBV10-3|TRBD1
TGTGCCATCAACACCCGAACAGGGGATTCTGGCTACACCTTC
CAINTRTGDSGYTF